This T cell receptor beta chain was retrieved from a study of PD-1 blockade in classical Hodgkin lymphoma. Worth noting for this clone: The antigen is undetermined.

V gave up 7 bases and J gave up 3 bases; unmatched junction bases: 9. The CDR3 has 15 residues. Germline CDR1 reads MNHEY; CDR2 reads SMNVEV (reference sequence). Every patient experienced relapse after autologous stem cell transplantation, and brentuximab vedotin exposure varied. The data were produced by immunoSEQ multiplex PCR, yet TCRdb's version contains in-frame clones alone and is incomplete. The sample yields about 94,000 clones, roughly 89% seen once. Study-wide results and limits: Newly diagnosed patients had diversity similar to the baseline diversity of complete responders. Exclusion was applied to patients who started nivolumab under 1 year after ASCT. At baseline, newly diagnosed patients reportedly showed less TCR diversity than healthy donors.

Sequencing used peripheral blood mononuclear cells (PBMCs), obtained before the second cycle of nivolumab. The genes are TRBV27 and TRBJ1-2, with 9 positions matching TRBD1. The receptor's source is a human donor with classical Hodgkin lymphoma. Here the CDR3 DNA reads TGTGCCAGCAAAGGGTGGGACAGGGAGGACTATGGCTACACCTTC. This translates into CASKGWDREDYGYTF.